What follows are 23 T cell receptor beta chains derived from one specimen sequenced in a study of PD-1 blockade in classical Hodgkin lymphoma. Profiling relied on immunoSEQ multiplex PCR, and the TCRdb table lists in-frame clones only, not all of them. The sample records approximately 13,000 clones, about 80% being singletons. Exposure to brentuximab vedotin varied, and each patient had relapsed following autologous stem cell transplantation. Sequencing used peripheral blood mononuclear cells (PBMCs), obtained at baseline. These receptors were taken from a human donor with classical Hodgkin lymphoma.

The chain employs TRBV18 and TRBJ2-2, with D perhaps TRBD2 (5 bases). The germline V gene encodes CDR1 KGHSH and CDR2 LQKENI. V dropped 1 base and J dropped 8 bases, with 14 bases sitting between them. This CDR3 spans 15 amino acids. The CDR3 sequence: CASSPHSFGGGELFF. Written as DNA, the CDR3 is TGTGCCAGCTCACCACATTCATTCGGCGGGGGGGAGCTGTTTTTT.

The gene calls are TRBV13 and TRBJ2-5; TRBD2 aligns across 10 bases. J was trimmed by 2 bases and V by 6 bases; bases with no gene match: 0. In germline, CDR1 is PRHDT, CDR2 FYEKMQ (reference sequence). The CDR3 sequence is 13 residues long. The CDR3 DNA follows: TGTGCCAGCAGTAGCGGGGGGCAAGAGACCCAGTACTTC. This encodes CASSSGGQETQYF.

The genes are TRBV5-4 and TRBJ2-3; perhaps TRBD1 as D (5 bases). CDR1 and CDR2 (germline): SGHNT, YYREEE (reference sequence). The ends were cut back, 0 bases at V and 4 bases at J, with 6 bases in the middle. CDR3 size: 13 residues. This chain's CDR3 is CASSLAGSDTQYF. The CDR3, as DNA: TGTGCCAGCAGCTTGGCAGGGTCAGATACGCAGTATTTT.

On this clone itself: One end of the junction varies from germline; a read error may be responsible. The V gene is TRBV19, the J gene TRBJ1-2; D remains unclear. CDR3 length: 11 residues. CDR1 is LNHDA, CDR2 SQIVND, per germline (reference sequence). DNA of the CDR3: TGTGCCAGTAGTCGGAACTATGGCTGCACCTTC. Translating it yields CASSRNYGCTF.

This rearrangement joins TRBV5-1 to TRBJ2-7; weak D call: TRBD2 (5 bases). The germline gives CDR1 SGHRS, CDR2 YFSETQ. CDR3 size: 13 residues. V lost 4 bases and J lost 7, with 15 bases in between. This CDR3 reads CASSRGLYGEQYF. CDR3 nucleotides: TGCGCCAGCAGCCGCGGGTTGTACGGGGAGCAGTACTTC.

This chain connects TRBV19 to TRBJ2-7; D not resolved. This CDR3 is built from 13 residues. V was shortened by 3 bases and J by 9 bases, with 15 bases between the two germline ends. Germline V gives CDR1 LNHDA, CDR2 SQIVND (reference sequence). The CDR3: CASSIVDGSRQYF. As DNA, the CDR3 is TGTGCCAGTAGTATCGTTGACGGTAGTCGGCAGTACTTC.

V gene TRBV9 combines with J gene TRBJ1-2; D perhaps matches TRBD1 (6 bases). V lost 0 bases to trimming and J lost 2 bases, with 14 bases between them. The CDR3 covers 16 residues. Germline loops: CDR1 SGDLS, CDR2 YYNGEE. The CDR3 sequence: CASSVGDNQFNYGYTF. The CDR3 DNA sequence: TGTGCCAGCAGCGTAGGGGACAATCAATTCAACTATGGCTACACCTTC.

CDR3 DNA sequence: TGCAGCGTTGGTCGGGGGGCGGCTGAAGCTTTCTTT. This codes for CSVGRGAAEAFF. This chain connects TRBV29-1 to TRBJ1-1, with D tentatively TRBD1 (6 bases). The germline gives CDR1 SQVTM, CDR2 ANQGSEA. CDR3 length: 12 residues. Trimming removed 4 bases from V and 6 bases from J, with 12 bases in between.

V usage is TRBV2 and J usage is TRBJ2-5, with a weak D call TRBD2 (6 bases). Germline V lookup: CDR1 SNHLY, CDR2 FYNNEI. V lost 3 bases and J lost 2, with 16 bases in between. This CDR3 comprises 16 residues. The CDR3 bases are TGTGCCAGCAGTGATGTAGGCGCGGGGTTACAAGAGACCCAGTACTTC. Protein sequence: CASSDVGAGLQETQYF.

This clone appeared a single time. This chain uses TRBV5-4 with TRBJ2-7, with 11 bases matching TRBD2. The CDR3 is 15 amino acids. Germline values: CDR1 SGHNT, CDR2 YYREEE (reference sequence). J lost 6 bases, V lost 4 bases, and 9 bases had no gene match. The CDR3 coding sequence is TGTGCCAGCAGCGTAGGGACTAGCGGAGCCGGCGAGCAGTACTTC. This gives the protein CASSVGTSGAGEQYF. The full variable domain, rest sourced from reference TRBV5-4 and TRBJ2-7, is ETGVTQSPTHLIKTRGQQVTLRCSSQSGHNTVSWYQQALGQGPQFIFQYYREEENGRGNFPPRFSGLQFPNYSSELNVNALELDDSALYLCASSVGTSGAGEQYFGPGTRLTVT.

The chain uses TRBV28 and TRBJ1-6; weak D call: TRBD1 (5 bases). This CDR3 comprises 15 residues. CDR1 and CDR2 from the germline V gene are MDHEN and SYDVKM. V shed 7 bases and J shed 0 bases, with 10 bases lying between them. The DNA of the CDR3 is TGTGCCAGCAAGGGGTTTCGCTCCTATAATTCACCCCTCCACTTT. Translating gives CASKGFRSYNSPLHF.

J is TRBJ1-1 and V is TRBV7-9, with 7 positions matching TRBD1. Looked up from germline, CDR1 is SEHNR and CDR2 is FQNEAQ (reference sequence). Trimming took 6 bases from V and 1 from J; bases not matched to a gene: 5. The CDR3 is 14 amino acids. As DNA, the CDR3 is TGTGCCAGCAGAACGCAGGGGGGGAACACTGAAGCTTTCTTT. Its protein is CASRTQGGNTEAFF. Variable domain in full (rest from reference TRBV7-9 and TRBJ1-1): DTGVSQNPRHKITKRGQNVTFRCDPISEHNRLYWYRQTLGQGPEFLTYFQNEAQLEKSRLLSDRFSAERPKGSFSTLEIQRTEQGDSAMYLCASRTQGGNTEAFFGQGTRLTVV.

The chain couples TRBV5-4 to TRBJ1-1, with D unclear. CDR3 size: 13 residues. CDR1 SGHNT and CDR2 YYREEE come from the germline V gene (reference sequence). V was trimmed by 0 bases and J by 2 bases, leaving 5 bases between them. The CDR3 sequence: CASSLVVNTEAFF. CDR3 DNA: TGTGCCAGCAGCTTGGTAGTCAACACTGAAGCTTTCTTT.

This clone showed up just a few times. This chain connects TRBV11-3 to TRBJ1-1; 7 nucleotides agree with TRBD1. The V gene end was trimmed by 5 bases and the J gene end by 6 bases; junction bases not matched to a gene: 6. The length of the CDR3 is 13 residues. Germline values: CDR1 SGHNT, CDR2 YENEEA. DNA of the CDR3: TGTGCCAGCAGCAGAAACAGGGGCGCTGAAGCTTTCTTT. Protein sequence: CASSRNRGAEAFF.

The CDR3 loop reads CASRGSNYGYTF. DNA for the CDR3: TGTGCCAGCAGGGGTTCTAACTATGGCTACACCTTC. V and J are TRBV7-2 and TRBJ1-2; D uncertain. Germline loops: CDR1 SGHTA, CDR2 FQGNSA. Trimming shortened V by 6 bases and J by 0 bases, and 5 bases separated the two germline ends. The length of the CDR3 is 12 residues.

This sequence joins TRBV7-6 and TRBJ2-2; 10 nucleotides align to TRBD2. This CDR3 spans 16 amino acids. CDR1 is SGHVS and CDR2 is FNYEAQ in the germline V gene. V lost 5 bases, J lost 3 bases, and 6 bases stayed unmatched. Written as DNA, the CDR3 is TGTGCCAGCAGCGGAAGCGGGGGGGCTTACACCGGGGAGCTGTTTTTT. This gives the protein CASSGSGGAYTGELFF.

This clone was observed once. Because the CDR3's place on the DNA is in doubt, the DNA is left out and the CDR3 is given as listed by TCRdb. CDR3 protein: CASSGLGHREHRGAVFF. The chain is built from TRBV27 and TRBJ2-2; TRBD2 is the table's D call and was not checked against the DNA. Germline lookup yields CDR1 MNHEY and CDR2 SMNVEV (reference sequence). The CDR3 comprises 17 residues, both ends counted.

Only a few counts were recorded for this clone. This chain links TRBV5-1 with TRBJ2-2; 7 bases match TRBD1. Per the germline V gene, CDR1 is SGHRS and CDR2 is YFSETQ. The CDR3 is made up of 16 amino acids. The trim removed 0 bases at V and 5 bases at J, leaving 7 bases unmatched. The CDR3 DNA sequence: TGCGCCAGCAGCTTGGAACAATGGACAGGAACCGGGGAGCTGTTTTTT. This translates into CASSLEQWTGTGELFF. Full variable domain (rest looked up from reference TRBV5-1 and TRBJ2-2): KAGVTQTPRYLIKTRGQQVTLSCSPISGHRSVSWYQQTPGQGLQFLFEYFSETQRNKGNFPGRFSGRQFSNSRSEMNVSTLELGDSALYLCASSLEQWTGTGELFFGEGSRLTVL.

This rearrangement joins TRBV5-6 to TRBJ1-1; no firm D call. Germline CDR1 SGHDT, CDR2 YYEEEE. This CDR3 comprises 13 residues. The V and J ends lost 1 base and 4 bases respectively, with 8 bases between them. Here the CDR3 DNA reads TGTGCCAGCAGCTTGAGCCAGATCACTGAAGCTTTCTTT. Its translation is CASSLSQITEAFF.

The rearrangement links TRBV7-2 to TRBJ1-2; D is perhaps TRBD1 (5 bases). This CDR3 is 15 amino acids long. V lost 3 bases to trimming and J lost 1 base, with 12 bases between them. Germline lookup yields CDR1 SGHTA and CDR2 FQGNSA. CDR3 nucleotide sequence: TGTGCCAGCAGCTTGGACTCGGGGGGTAACTATGGCTACACCTTC. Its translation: CASSLDSGGNYGYTF.

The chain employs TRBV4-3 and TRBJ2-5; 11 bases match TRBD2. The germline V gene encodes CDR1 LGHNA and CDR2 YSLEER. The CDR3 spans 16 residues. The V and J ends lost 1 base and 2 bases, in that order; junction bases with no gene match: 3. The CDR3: CASSQGIAGGQETQYF. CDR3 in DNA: TGCGCCAGCAGCCAAGGAATAGCGGGGGGGCAAGAGACCCAGTACTTC.

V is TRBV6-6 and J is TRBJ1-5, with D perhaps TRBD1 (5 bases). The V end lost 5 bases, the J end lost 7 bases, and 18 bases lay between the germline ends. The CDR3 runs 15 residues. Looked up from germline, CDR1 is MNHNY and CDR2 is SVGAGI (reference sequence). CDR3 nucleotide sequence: TGTGCCAGCAGTCAAGGCCAGGGCGGAGGCCAGCCCCAGCATTTT. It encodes CASSQGQGGGQPQHF.

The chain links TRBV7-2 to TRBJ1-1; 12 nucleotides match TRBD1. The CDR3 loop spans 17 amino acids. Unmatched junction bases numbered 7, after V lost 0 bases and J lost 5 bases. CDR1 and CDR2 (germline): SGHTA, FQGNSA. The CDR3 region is CASSLARGQGARTEAFF. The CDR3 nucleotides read TGTGCCAGCAGCTTAGCGCGGGGACAGGGGGCGAGAACTGAAGCTTTCTTT.